The 27 T cell receptor beta chains below all came from one sample that was sequenced in a study of CD8+CD57+ T cells in acquired aplastic anemia. The study profiled TCR beta VDJ and CDR3 using genomic DNA as template. Using its own MiXCR run on the reads, TCRdb lists one record per CDR3 protein. The top ten hold approximately 7.8% of the sample, which has roughly 250,000 distinct CDR3 sequences, around half seen once. Sequenced patients had shown CD8+CD57+ cell expansion by flow cytometry. The source material was sorted CD4+, CD8+, or CD8+CD57+ T cells (not recorded which) from PBMCs. These TCRs come from a human donor with aplastic anemia.

This clonotype has at least ten counts. The chain has TRBV7-9 and TRBJ1-2, with D possibly matching TRBD1 (6 bases). The V and J ends lost 4 bases and 4 bases respectively, with 25 bases between them. CDR1 and CDR2 from the germline V gene are SEHNR and FQNEAQ (reference sequence). CDR3 length equals 18 residues. CDR3 amino acids: CASSWGGGVTTPLYGYTF. The CDR3 DNA is TGTGCCAGCAGCTGGGGGGGCGGGGTAACGACCCCACTCTATGGCTACACCTTC.

V usage is TRBV6-1 and J usage is TRBJ1-6, with D perhaps TRBD1 (6 bases). The V and J ends lost 6 bases and 4 bases respectively, with 19 bases between them. CDR1 is MNHNS, CDR2 SASEGT, per germline. The length of the CDR3 is 17 residues. The CDR3 here is CASRSRDTDVYNSPLHF. CDR3 DNA sequence: TGTGCCAGCAGGAGTCGGGACACCGATGTTTATAATTCACCCCTCCACTTT.

To note about this clonotype: The junction and the germline gene differ at one end; a read error may be behind it. The chain is built from TRBV5-1 and TRBJ1-5; weak D call: TRBD1 (6 bases). This CDR3 contains 14 residues. In germline, CDR1 is SGHRS, CDR2 YFSETQ. This CDR3 is CASSLGAGDQPRHF. Written as DNA, the CDR3 is TGCGCCAGCAGCTTGGGGGCAGGGGATCAGCCCCGGCATTTT.

Many counts were recorded for this clonotype. This CDR3 reads CSARDGTSGREEQFF. CDR3 DNA: TGCAGTGCTAGAGATGGGACTAGCGGGAGGGAGGAGCAGTTCTTC. This chain uses TRBV20-1 with TRBJ2-1; 16 bases are a match to TRBD2. CDR1 is DFQATT, CDR2 SNEGSKA, per germline (reference sequence). The CDR3 length is 15 residues. Unmatched junction bases numbered 3, after V lost 0 bases and J lost 10 bases.

This clonotype was picked up one time. The chain joins TRBV20-1 to TRBJ2-3; the D gene could be TRBD1 or TRBD2 (5 bases each). V lost 1 base and J 6 bases, leaving 5 bases between the germline ends. CDR3 size: 11 residues. Looked up from germline, CDR1 is DFQATT and CDR2 is SNEGSKA (reference sequence). This CDR3 reads CSARGGDTQYF. The CDR3, as DNA: TGCAGTGCTAGAGGGGGGGATACGCAGTATTTT.

There are a few counts of this clonotype. This chain uses TRBV4-1 with TRBJ1-1; D gene uncertain. The CDR3 runs 15 residues. Trimming stripped 1 base from V and 8 bases from J, with 17 bases between. Germline CDR1 MGHRA, CDR2 YSYEKL. The chain's CDR3 is CASSQGPLQVSEAFF. CDR3 nucleotide sequence: TGCGCCAGCAGCCAAGGCCCCCTACAAGTCAGCGAAGCTTTCTTT.

This clonotype was seen ten or more times. This chain uses TRBV28 with TRBJ2-1; the match to TRBD1 covers 7 bases. The germline CDR1 and CDR2 sequences are MDHEN and SYDVKM. This CDR3 is built from 12 residues. The V gene end was trimmed by 6 bases and the J gene end by 8 bases; junction bases not matched to a gene: 4. The chain's CDR3 is CASSSTGDEQFF. The DNA for the CDR3 is TGTGCCAGCAGCTCTACAGGGGATGAGCAGTTCTTC.

As concerns this clonotype: It may be a read error: a sequence one base away is much more abundant. The chain couples TRBV6-1 to TRBJ1-5; D is ambiguous. The CDR3 has 15 residues. Germline V gene lookup returns CDR1 MNHNS and CDR2 SASEGT. The chain's CDR3 is CANSEDLGSSQPQHF. The CDR3 DNA follows: TGTGCCAACAGTGAGGATTTGGGAAGTAGCCAGCCCCAGCATTTT.

As concerns this clonotype: One end of the junction is discordant with germline, which a read error may explain. The rearrangement links TRBV27 to TRBJ2-3; D assignment may be TRBD1 or TRBD2 (5 bases each). From germline, CDR1 is MNHEY and CDR2 SMNVEV (reference sequence). CDR3 length: 14 amino acids. CDR3: CPSSLVGTTDTQYF. The CDR3 nucleotides are TGTCCCAGCAGTTTAGTGGGGACCACAGATACGCAGTATTTT.

This clonotype was observed many times. The gene calls are TRBV9 and TRBJ1-6; D is uncertain. Germline V gene sequence: CDR1 SGDLS, CDR2 YYNGEE. The CDR3 runs to 14 residues. V was pared by 3 bases and J by 9 bases, with 13 bases between. The CDR3 sequence is CASSAGQRGSPLHF. Here the CDR3 DNA reads TGTGCCAGCAGCGCGGGCCAGCGGGGTTCACCCCTCCACTTT. The variable domain in full, completed from reference TRBV9 and TRBJ1-6, reads DSGVTQTPKHLITATGQRVTLRCSPRSGDLSVYWYQQSLDQGLQFLIQYYNGEERAKGNILERFSAQQFPDLHSELNLSSLELGDSALYFCASSAGQRGSPLHFGNGTRLTVT.

This clonotype was counted only a few times. V and J are TRBV7-2 and TRBJ2-7; D unresolved. The CDR3 totals 15 residues. V lost 4 bases to trimming and J lost 0 bases, with 13 bases between them. The germline V gene has CDR1 SGHTA and CDR2 FQGNSA. The CDR3 DNA is TGTGCCAGCAGCTCTAGTAGAGACAACTCCTACGAGCAGTACTTC. Translated, it gives CASSSSRDNSYEQYF. Looking up the rest from reference TRBV7-2 and TRBJ2-7 gives the full variable domain: GAGVSQSPSNKVTEKGKDVELRCDPISGHTALYWYRQSLGQGLEFLIYFQGNSAPDKSGLPSDRFSAERTGGSVSTLTIQRTQQEDSAVYLCASSSSRDNSYEQYFGPGTRLTVT.

The chain couples TRBV7-9 to TRBJ1-1; TRBD1 agrees at 8 bases. J was trimmed by 5 bases and V by 6 bases; bases with no gene match: 8. Germline loops: CDR1 SEHNR, CDR2 FQNEAQ (reference sequence). The CDR3 covers 14 residues. This chain's CDR3 is CASSYGTGDTEAFF. CDR3 in DNA: TGTGCCAGCAGTTACGGGACAGGAGATACTGAAGCTTTCTTT.

J is TRBJ1-1 and V is TRBV29-1; D unresolved. The germline V and J ends were trimmed by 6 bases and 3 bases, with 14 bases remaining between them. Germline V lookup: CDR1 SQVTM, CDR2 ANQGSEA. The CDR3 is 13 residues long. For the CDR3, the DNA is TGCAGCGTCTCGGACGGCCGACACACTGAAGCTTTCTTT. Its protein product is CSVSDGRHTEAFF.

For this clonotype: A clone one base away is much larger, so this may be a read error. The V call is TRBV6-4, the J call TRBJ2-1; 7 positions match TRBD2. Germline V gives CDR1 MRHNA, CDR2 SNTAGT. The CDR3 loop spans 15 amino acids. V lost 3 bases to trimming and J lost 6 bases; unmatched junction nucleotides: 8. The CDR3 coding sequence is TGTGCCAGCAGTGAGACTAGCAGGAGTGCCAATGAGCAGTTCTTC. This encodes CASSETSRSANEQFF.

This sequence joins TRBV24-1 and TRBJ2-7, with no clear D. The assigned J gene may be wrong: the sequence end matches TRBJ2-5 better. CDR1 and CDR2 from the germline V gene are KGHDR and SFDVKD. The CDR3 contains 15 residues. The CDR3 region has the DNA TGTGCCACCAGTGACCATACGGAATACAAAGAGACCCAGTACTTC. Translated, it gives CATSDHTEYKETQYF.

This clonotype has a single count. The CDR3: CATSSEFSTDTQYF. In nucleotides, the CDR3 is TGTGCCACCAGTTCGGAATTTAGCACAGATACGCAGTATTTT. The J gene is TRBJ2-3, the V gene TRBV24-1; D ambiguous. V lost 6 bases and J 0 bases, leaving 9 bases between the germline ends. The germline CDR1 and CDR2 sequences are KGHDR and SFDVKD. The CDR3 is 14 amino acids.

There are many counts of this clonotype. The rearrangement links TRBV9 to TRBJ1-6; D is unclear. In germline, CDR1 is SGDLS, CDR2 YYNGEE. The V gene lost 0 bases and the J gene lost 0 bases, with 10 bases spanning the gap. There are 17 residues in the CDR3. The CDR3 reads CASSVGQVRSYNSPLHF. CDR3 bases: TGTGCCAGCAGCGTAGGGCAGGTACGCTCCTATAATTCACCCCTCCACTTT.

The genes are TRBV29-1 and TRBJ2-7; D is unclear. In germline, CDR1 is SQVTM, CDR2 ANQGSEA. This CDR3 has 11 amino acids. V lost 3 bases, J lost 2 bases, and 5 bases lay in between. DNA for the CDR3: TGCAGCGTTGACACGGCCTACGAGCAGTACTTC. Its protein is CSVDTAYEQYF.

J is TRBJ1-2 and V is TRBV2; D perhaps matches TRBD1 (5 bases). The CDR3 runs to 14 residues. Germline loops: CDR1 SNHLY, CDR2 FYNNEI. V was clipped by 3 bases and J by 8 bases, with 16 bases between them. The CDR3, as DNA: TGTGCCAGCAGTGACGGTTTGGGGGTCGTGGGCTACACCTTC. Its translation: CASSDGLGVVGYTF.

The V gene is TRBV10-3, the J gene TRBJ2-7; 10 bases match TRBD1. This CDR3 spans 16 amino acids. Germline V CDR1 and CDR2: ENHRY, SYGVKD. The V gene end was trimmed by 10 bases and the J gene end by 0 bases; junction bases not matched to a gene: 12. The CDR3 protein is CASSRDRGPSSYEQYF. CDR3 nucleotides: TGTGCCAGCAGCCGGGACAGGGGCCCAAGCTCCTACGAGCAGTACTTC.

With regard to this clonotype: Germline is not matched at one junction end, which may reflect a read error. The chain combines TRBV9 with TRBJ2-7; 7 bases are a match to TRBD1. The germline gives CDR1 SGDLS, CDR2 YYNGEE. The CDR3 extends over 14 amino acids. The CDR3 DNA follows: TGTGCCAGCAGCGCCGGGACAGACATCTACGAGCAGTACTTT. It specifies CASSAGTDIYEQYF. The whole variable domain, filled in from reference TRBV9 and TRBJ2-7, reads DSGVTQTPKHLITATGQRVTLRCSPRSGDLSVYWYQQSLDQGLQFLIQYYNGEERAKGNILERFSAQQFPDLHSELNLSSLELGDSALYFCASSAGTDIYEQYFGPGTRLTVT.

This clonotype was detected many times. The genes are TRBV7-9 and TRBJ2-5; 7 bases line up with TRBD1. CDR1 is SEHNR, CDR2 FQNEAQ, per germline (reference sequence). The CDR3 runs 15 residues. J was trimmed by 2 bases and V by 4 bases; bases with no gene match: 7. The CDR3 DNA reads as TGTGCCAGCAGCTCTACAAGACAGGGACAAGAGACCCAGTACTTC. This encodes CASSSTRQGQETQYF. The whole variable domain, remainder taken from reference TRBV7-9 and TRBJ2-5, is DTGVSQNPRHKITKRGQNVTFRCDPISEHNRLYWYRQTLGQGPEFLTYFQNEAQLEKSRLLSDRFSAERPKGSFSTLEIQRTEQGDSAMYLCASSSTRQGQETQYFGPGTRLLVL.

This clonotype showed up many times. The genes are TRBV19 and TRBJ2-7; 8 nucleotides agree with TRBD2. V trimming: 3 bases; J trimming: 3 bases; junction bases outside the gene matches: 4. Germline CDR1 LNHDA, CDR2 SQIVND (reference sequence). The CDR3 has 14 amino acids. This chain's CDR3 is CASSMAGGHYEQYF. DNA for the CDR3: TGTGCCAGTAGTATGGCGGGGGGCCACTACGAGCAGTACTTC.

This clonotype has a count of ten or more. Possible read error: a much larger clone is one base away. The CDR3 bases are TGCGCCAGCAGCGGGACAGGGTCCCTAGGCTACACCTTC. Its protein is CASSGTGSLGYTF. The rearrangement links TRBV5-1 to TRBJ1-2; 9 bases agree with TRBD1. Germline V gives CDR1 SGHRS, CDR2 YFSETQ. Unmatched junction bases numbered 6, after V lost 4 bases and J lost 8 bases. The CDR3 is 13 amino acids.

V gene TRBV29-1 combines with J gene TRBJ1-1; 11 bases fit TRBD1. V lost 5 bases to trimming and J lost 4 bases; unmatched junction nucleotides: 6. The CDR3 has 14 amino acids. Germline V CDR1 and CDR2: SQVTM, ANQGSEA. CDR3 in DNA: TGCAGCGTTTCCGCCGGGACAGGGGGCACTGAAGCTTTCTTT. This codes for CSVSAGTGGTEAFF. The full variable domain, in which reference TRBV29-1 and TRBJ1-1 provide the parts outside the CDR3, is SAVISQKPSRDICQRGTSLTIQCQVDSQVTMMFWYRQQPGQSLTLIATANQGSEATYESGFVIDKFPISRPNLTFSTLTVSNMSPEDSSIYLCSVSAGTGGTEAFFGQGTRLTVV.

Concerning this clonotype: A read error may account for a junction end that differs from germline. CDR3 sequence (DNA): TGTGCTAGCAGGCCCAACCGGAATTCACCCCTCCACTTT. Its translation is CASRPNRNSPLHF. The chain has TRBV7-9 and TRBJ1-6; unclear D gene. The CDR3 spans 13 residues. CDR1 SEHNR and CDR2 FQNEAQ come from the germline V gene (reference sequence).

This sequence joins TRBV6-6 and TRBJ1-5; TRBD1 is a possible D gene (5 bases). This CDR3 spans 15 amino acids. Germline V gene sequence: CDR1 MNHNY, CDR2 SVGAGI (reference sequence). Trimming shortened V by 2 bases and J by 3 bases, and 11 bases separated the two germline ends. As DNA, the CDR3 is TGTGCCAGCAGTTACGGAGAAGGGGACAATCAGCCCCAGCATTTT. Translation: CASSYGEGDNQPQHF.